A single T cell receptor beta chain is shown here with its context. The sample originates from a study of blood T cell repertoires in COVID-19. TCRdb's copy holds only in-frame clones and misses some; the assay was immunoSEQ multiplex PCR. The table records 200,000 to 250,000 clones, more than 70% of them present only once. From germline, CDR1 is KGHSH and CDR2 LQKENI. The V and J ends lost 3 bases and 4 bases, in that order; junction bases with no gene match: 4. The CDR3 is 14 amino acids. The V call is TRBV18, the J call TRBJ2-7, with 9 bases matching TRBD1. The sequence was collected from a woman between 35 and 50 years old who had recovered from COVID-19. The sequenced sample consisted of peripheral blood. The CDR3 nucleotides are TGTGCCAGCTCACCGGCGGGACAGGGTTACGAGCAGTACTTC. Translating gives CASSPAGQGYEQYF.